Detailed here is one T cell receptor beta chain. The antigen is not known. The CDR3 length is 18 residues. CDR1 SEHNR and CDR2 FQNEAQ come from the germline V gene (reference sequence). The ends lost 1 base at V and 1 base at J; junction bases unmatched: 7. Random hexamers primed reverse transcription of roughly 0.5 to 1 ug RNA. By means of immunoSEQ multiplex PCR, TCR beta CDR3 spanning 54 Vbeta and 13 Jbeta underwent amplification. TCRdb passed the immunoSEQ multiplex PCR reads through MiXCR, listing each CDR3 protein once. The sample gives more than 250,000 distinct CDR3 sequences, around 92% of which show up once; over 0.065% is in the top ten. The sample is drawn from a study of CD8 T cells in Susac syndrome. Regarding the study as a whole: An acknowledgment was made by the study that its TCR sequencing and HLA analysis involved relatively few individuals.

The source material was CD4+ T cells from PBMCs. This rearrangement joins TRBV7-9 to TRBJ2-3, with TRBD2 identical over 11 bases. This TCR was sampled from a human donor with multiple sclerosis. CDR3 loop: CASSLDTWGLAGTDTQYF. CDR3 nucleotide sequence: TGTGCCAGCAGCTTAGACACCTGGGGACTAGCGGGCACAGATACGCAGTATTTT.